This T cell receptor beta chain originates from a study of beta chain features in type 1 diabetes (dated by TCRdb to 2016 to 2019). For context, the study as a whole: Mean age, gender distribution, total cell number and subset yield were not different between patients and healthy donors. A total of 100 million to 110 million sorted cells were examined across all samples, and a strong correlation was observed between cell number per subset and RNA yield. Regulatory and stem cell-like memory subsets were isolated from only 8 patients and 8 healthy donors, whereas naive and central memory subsets came from all 30 or so donors. The study compared TCRB repertoires of sorted circulating CD4+ T cell subsets between recently diagnosed type 1 diabetes patients and matched healthy donors.

Note on this clone: What antigen it recognizes has not been identified. There are no base qualities to consult, and no much larger clone falls within one base.

The germline V gene encodes CDR1 SEHNR and CDR2 FQNEAQ (reference sequence). The germline V and J ends show losses of 3 bases and 5 bases respectively, and no gene match explains 3 bases of the junction. The CDR3 sequence holds 14 residues, the cysteine and phenylalanine included. Only the CDR3 portion is preserved as DNA: 42 bases, with reading frame beginning at the first base. What the research found in general, with its limitations: Shorter templates might be favored by PCR, yet because patient and control samples were amplified and corrected together, any such skew would affect both groups equally. At VDJ recombination sites, type 1 diabetes patients had fewer insertions and more deleted nucleotides, which implies abnormalities in thymic rearrangement. Naive, central memory and regulatory TCRB repertoires appeared to be more similar among patients than among healthy donors. Because small numbers of individuals were included in the HLA sub-analyses, any influence of HLA type on TCRB rearrangement was left unresolved. Because cDNA rather than genomic DNA was sequenced, highly expressing activated cells could have been over-represented, although no difference in activation and CD3 levels was found between groups. A moderate but significant shortening of TCRB CDR3 length was observed in type 1 diabetes patients in all four CD4+ subsets.

The High Capacity cDNA Reverse Transcription Kit was used to reverse transcribe all of the isolated RNA, meaning that expressed TCRB transcripts were what got sequenced. Naive, central memory and regulatory T cell samples underwent deep immunoSEQ sequencing, averaging approximately 3.5 million total reads per sample. Sorted cells were lysed in RLT buffer, and RNA was extracted using DNase-treated RNeasy Micro or Mini kits according to cell number. To prevent cross-contamination, every cell subset was processed on its own, while patient and healthy donor samples were processed together. The immunoSEQ multiplex PCR was used to amplify TCRB sequences from cDNA, yielding 87-bp fragments that span the CDR3 region. Amplicons were sequenced on the Illumina HiSeq platform. As for how the authors treated the data: PCR bias was corrected computationally using synthetic template baselines, and reads within Hamming distance 2 were collapsed, with unmergeable singletons discarded. Reads were aligned to IMGT to assign V, D and J genes, CDR3 length, and insertions or deletions at six rearrangement sites. Within each subset, clonotype counts were normalized to sorted cell number, and only after that were true diversity and Gini coefficients computed with the tcR R package. The overlap coefficient, calculated on TCRB nucleotide sequences, was used to measure repertoire sharing. As a proxy for the pre-selection repertoire, out-of-frame TCRB sequences from naive cells were analyzed. TCRdb took over this immuneACCESS table, retaining in-frame rearrangements with V and J assigned. Such tables are incomplete; in checked studies, under half of the missing clones stem from an unresolved V gene, and the remainder is unexplained. V, J and clone size derive from that table, while D and trimming were established from the DNA sequence. This sample is represented by around 430,000 clones; approximately 30% of them were singletons. Clones ranked in the top ten supply 0.05% to 0.065% of the sample.

Each donor gave one peripheral blood draw, roughly 120 mL on average, collected into heparinised tubes. Using a panel that included CD45RO, CCR7, CD25, CD127, CD95 and CD27, naive, central memory, regulatory and stem cell-like memory CD4+ T cells were sorted on a BD FACSAria II. Purity was above 95% for every sorted population. PBMCs were isolated immediately by Lymphoprep density gradient centrifugation and stained directly without culture. Samples were stained and sorted in pairs, with one healthy donor and one patient per experiment, so that batch effects were minimized. The V gene is TRBV7-9 and the J gene is TRBJ1-1; TRBD1 matches 10 bases in the middle. The sequence was obtained from a man between 18 and 29 years old in good health. The material sequenced was naive CD4+ T cells from blood. The cell subset or site label here, explained by the study, means: true naive CD4+ T cells. For the CDR3, the sequence is CASSLTGGRTEAFF. The sequenced DNA: TGTGCCAGCAGCTTGACAGGGGGCCGGACTGAAGCTTTCTTT.